The 16 T cell receptor beta chains presented below share a single source sample, sequenced in a study of early T cells in non-severe SARS-CoV-2 infection. TCRdb reprocessed the 5' RACE reads via MiXCR and lists one record per CDR3 protein. The sample shows roughly 54,000 distinct CDR3 sequences, about 7.7% of them seen only once. Sequenced material: whole blood, taken at baseline. These receptors were obtained from an adult who was a healthcare worker with PCR-confirmed SARS-CoV-2 infection or an uninfected control (not recorded which).

Here the CDR3 reads CASSWGLAGQGNEQFF. In DNA form, the CDR3 reads TGCGCCAGCAGCTGGGGACTAGCGGGACAGGGGAATGAGCAGTTCTTC. The gene calls are TRBV5-1 and TRBJ2-1; 13 bases are shared with TRBD2. The V gene's germline CDR1 is SGHRS and CDR2 YFSETQ. J gave up 7 bases and V 3 bases, and 7 bases lay outside the gene matches. The CDR3 runs 16 residues.

The rearrangement joins TRBV5-1 to TRBJ1-4; D not certain. V was cut by 5 bases and J by 5 bases, with 13 bases left in between. Germline loops: CDR1 SGHRS, CDR2 YFSETQ. This CDR3 is 14 amino acids long. The CDR3 sequence: CASRRDSGNEKLFF. The CDR3, as DNA: TGCGCCAGCAGACGAGACTCAGGAAATGAAAAACTGTTTTTT.

This clonotype was seen only a few times. The rearrangement uses TRBV6-2 or TRBV6-3 and TRBJ2-1, with TRBD2 identical over 9 bases. The CDR3 spans 18 residues. Germline-derived CDR1 and CDR2 are MNHEY and SVGEGT. V shed 0 bases, J shed 0 bases, and the junction held 6 bases outside the gene matches. DNA of the CDR3: TGTGCCAGCAGTTACTCGCTAGCGGGATTGGGCTCCTACAATGAGCAGTTCTTC. Encoded protein: CASSYSLAGLGSYNEQFF.

This clonotype was found a few times. The gene calls are TRBV24-1 and TRBJ2-5, with D possibly TRBD1 on 6 matching bases. The CDR3 runs to 14 residues. V shed 0 bases and J shed 2 bases, with 6 bases lying between them. Germline V gene data show CDR1 as KGHDR and CDR2 as SFDVKD. CDR3 nucleotides: TGTGCCACCAGTGATTTGGACAGGCAAGAGACCCAGTACTTC. This encodes CATSDLDRQETQYF.

This clonotype was counted only a few times. The CDR3 sequence: CASSYDRPPYEQYF. In DNA form, the CDR3 reads TGTGCCAGCAGTTACGACCGTCCCCCTTACGAGCAGTACTTC. This chain links TRBV6-5 with TRBJ2-7; D remains unclear. Trimming cost V 2 bases and J 4 bases, with 12 bases left between them. Germline V gene data show CDR1 as MNHEY and CDR2 as SVGAGI. The CDR3 loop spans 14 amino acids.

In its sample, this clonotype was seen a few times. The gene calls are TRBV14 and TRBJ2-2; the D is unclear. Trimming removed 1 base at V and 5 bases at J, with 17 bases between. CDR3 size: 17 residues. CDR1 is SGHDN and CDR2 is FVKESK in the germline V gene. The DNA of the CDR3 is TGTGCCAGCAGCCAAGCTGAAGCCTTAATGAGAACCGGGGAGCTGTTTTTT. Protein product: CASSQAEALMRTGELFF.

This clonotype occurred a few times. The chain is built from TRBV2 and TRBJ1-6; TRBD1 agrees at 7 bases. The germline CDR1 and CDR2 sequences are SNHLY and FYNNEI. The CDR3 runs 15 residues. V lost 2 bases, J lost 5 bases, and 3 bases stayed unmatched. The CDR3 region has the DNA TGTGCCAGCAGTGAATCCAGGGGGGATAATTCACCCCTCCACTTT. Translated: CASSESRGDNSPLHF.

The chain uses TRBV7-2 and TRBJ2-1; 10 nucleotides align to TRBD2. Germline assignment: CDR1 SGHTA and CDR2 FQGNSA. V dropped 1 base and J dropped 3; count of bases not matched to a gene: 12. This CDR3 is 19 amino acids long. The CDR3 loop reads CASSLVVTSGRDVYNEQFF. As DNA, the CDR3 is TGTGCCAGCAGCTTAGTTGTGACTAGCGGGCGAGACGTCTACAATGAGCAGTTCTTC.

This clonotype was seen many times. The V gene is TRBV29-1, the J gene TRBJ2-1, with unresolved D. The CDR3 covers 14 residues. The germline V gene encodes CDR1 SQVTM and CDR2 ANQGSEA. The ends were cut back, 3 bases at V and 0 bases at J, with 9 bases in the middle. DNA of the CDR3: TGCAGCGTTGAGGGCCTACACTCCTACAATGAGCAGTTCTTC. Translated: CSVEGLHSYNEQFF.

This clonotype was detected many times. The chain employs TRBV28 and TRBJ2-5, with 11 bases fitting TRBD1. J gave up 2 bases and V 5 bases, and 7 bases lay outside the gene matches. CDR1 and CDR2 (germline): MDHEN, SYDVKM. The CDR3 runs 16 residues. The CDR3 sequence is CASSEPGQGVQETQYF. CDR3 nucleotide sequence: TGTGCCAGCAGTGAACCGGGACAGGGGGTTCAAGAGACCCAGTACTTC.

CDR3 sequence (DNA): TGTGCCAGCAGCCGCGGATCTCCCTCGCTGTTCTTC. Its protein product is CASSRGSPSLFF. The chain uses TRBV4-2 and TRBJ2-1; D gene uncertain. Trimming removed 4 bases from V and 15 bases from J, with 16 bases in between. Germline V CDR1 and CDR2: LGHNA, YNFKEQ. The CDR3 is 12 residues long.

The sample holds a few counts of this clonotype. This sequence joins TRBV7-9 and TRBJ2-2; D possibly matches TRBD1 or TRBD2 (6 bases each). Germline V gene sequence: CDR1 SEHNR, CDR2 FQNEAQ (reference sequence). The length of the CDR3 is 15 residues. V lost 8 bases, J lost 0 bases, and 13 bases lay in between. CDR3 nucleotides: TGTGCCAGCGCAGGGGCGGGATCGAACACCGGGGAGCTGTTTTTT. This codes for CASAGAGSNTGELFF.

The chain combines TRBV6-6 with TRBJ2-7; 10 bases fit TRBD1. With 8 bases clipped from V and 5 bases from J, the junction kept 12 bases outside the gene matches. The CDR3 runs to 15 residues. Germline-derived CDR1 and CDR2 are MNHNY and SVGAGI (reference sequence). The CDR3 loop is CASRGPPGQGNEQYF. The CDR3 DNA reads as TGTGCCAGCCGTGGGCCCCCGGGACAGGGGAACGAGCAGTACTTC.

This clonotype occurred many times. The rearrangement joins TRBV28 to TRBJ2-2; 12 positions match TRBD2. Germline V gives CDR1 MDHEN, CDR2 SYDVKM. CDR3 length: 20 amino acids. V gave up 1 base and J gave up 1 base; unmatched junction bases: 10. CDR3 residues: CASSLFPSTSGSKNTGELFF. CDR3 nucleotide sequence: TGTGCCAGCAGTTTATTTCCATCGACTAGCGGGAGTAAGAACACCGGGGAGCTGTTTTTT.

This clonotype was counted at least ten times. The chain couples TRBV24-1 to TRBJ2-3, with 8 bases identical to TRBD1. This CDR3 spans 15 amino acids. From germline, CDR1 is KGHDR and CDR2 SFDVKD. The V gene end was trimmed by 3 bases and the J gene end by 5 bases; junction bases not matched to a gene: 6. In nucleotides, the CDR3 is TGTGCCACCAGTGATCAGCACAGGGGGATAGATACGCAGTATTTT. Protein product: CATSDQHRGIDTQYF.

The V gene is TRBV10-3, the J gene TRBJ1-2; TRBD1 matches at 9 bases. The CDR3 spans 13 residues. Germline values: CDR1 ENHRY, CDR2 SYGVKD. Losses at the gene ends were 6 bases for V and 6 bases for J; bases not matched to a gene: 5. CDR3 residues: CAISGGQGDGYTF. CDR3 DNA sequence: TGTGCCATCAGCGGGGGACAGGGTGATGGCTACACCTTC.